The 15 T cell receptor beta chains presented below share a single source sample, sequenced in a study of CD8 T cells in ankylosing spondylitis (TCRdb year 2017). Library preparation employed 5' RACE. This sample was sequenced with an Illumina HiSeq 2500. TCRdb reanalyzed the raw reads on its own, using fastp at Q25 for trimming and MiXCR for clone calling, and kept in-frame beta chains. CDR3 protein sequences are deduplicated, and each keeps its most common genes and DNA. The sample profile shows tens of thousands of distinct CDR3 sequences; roughly 5.2% of them were found once. The ten largest clonotypes hold over 2% of the sample. Sequencing was done on a sample of blood, either unsorted or a sorted T cell fraction (not recorded which). These TCRs come from a male donor with ankylosing spondylitis or in good health (not recorded which).

This clonotype was seen a handful of times. The chain combines TRBV18 with TRBJ2-7; 10 bases agree with TRBD1. The CDR3 runs 14 residues. V lost 3 bases to trimming and J lost 5 bases; unmatched junction nucleotides: 4. Looked up from germline, CDR1 is KGHSH and CDR2 is LQKENI. The DNA for the CDR3 is TGTGCCAGCTCACCGAGGACAGGGGGTAACGAGCAGTACTTC. Its protein product is CASSPRTGGNEQYF.

Many counts were recorded for this clonotype. The chain combines TRBV6-1 with TRBJ1-5; TRBD1 matches at 7 bases. This CDR3 contains 14 residues. V shed 9 bases, J shed 3 bases, and the junction held 8 bases outside the gene matches. Germline CDR1 is MNHNS and CDR2 is SASEGT. The CDR3 loop reads CASGLDRANQPQHF. As DNA, the CDR3 is TGTGCCAGTGGACTCGACAGGGCCAATCAGCCCCAGCATTTT.

This clonotype was observed at least ten times. The J gene is TRBJ2-5, the V gene TRBV20-1; no clear D. Germline lookup yields CDR1 DFQATT and CDR2 SNEGSKA (reference sequence). This CDR3 comprises 10 residues. With 5 bases removed from V and 7 bases from J, the gap between germline ends came to 8 bases. The CDR3 protein is CSAAPGTQYF. The CDR3 region has the DNA TGCAGTGCTGCACCAGGGACCCAGTACTTC.

This clonotype showed up many times. V gene TRBV19 combines with J gene TRBJ2-2; TRBD1 aligns across 7 bases. The CDR3 has 15 residues. The V and J ends lost 6 bases and 0 bases, in that order; junction bases with no gene match: 4. Germline V gene sequence: CDR1 LNHDA, CDR2 SQIVND (reference sequence). CDR3 sequence reads: CASSHRGANTGELFF. CDR3 sequence (DNA): TGTGCCAGTAGCCACAGGGGCGCGAACACCGGGGAGCTGTTTTTT.

The table lists this clonotype with many counts. The rearrangement uses TRBV10-3 and TRBJ1-5; D gene uncertain. Trimming left V 3 bases short and J 5 bases short, with 5 bases between. Germline assignment: CDR1 ENHRY and CDR2 SYGVKD. This CDR3 is built from 12 residues. CDR3 coding DNA: TGTGCCATCAGTGATGTCGATCAGCCCCAGCATTTT. Protein: CAISDVDQPQHF.

This clonotype was counted ten times or more. This sequence joins TRBV5-1 and TRBJ2-7, with 8 bases that match TRBD1. Unmatched junction bases numbered 3, after V lost 0 bases and J lost 4 bases. The CDR3 runs 14 residues. In germline, CDR1 is SGHRS, CDR2 YFSETQ. The CDR3 DNA reads TGCGCCAGCAGCTTGGGGGACAGGTCTTACGAGCAGTACTTC. It specifies CASSLGDRSYEQYF.

This clonotype was seen repeatedly, ten times or more. The rearrangement links TRBV12-3 or TRBV12-4 to TRBJ2-7; D uncertain. Trimming took 2 bases from V and 2 from J, leaving 13 bases between them. CDR3 length: 15 residues. The CDR3 DNA reads as TGTGCCAGCAGTTTACAAGCAGGCGGCCCCTACGAGCAGTACTTC. Translation gives CASSLQAGGPYEQYF.

A remark on this clonotype: One end of the junction does not line up with germline, which may come from a read error. This chain connects TRBV3-1 to TRBJ1-5; D ambiguous. Germline CDR1 reads LGHDT; CDR2 reads YNNKEL (reference sequence). This CDR3 has 12 amino acids. CDR3: CASSQGNRPQHF. The CDR3 DNA follows: TGTGCCAGCAGCCAAGGGAATCGGCCCCAGCATTTT.

This clonotype was counted ten times or more. The V gene is TRBV29-1, the J gene TRBJ2-7; possible D gene TRBD1, 5 bases. The CDR3 covers 12 residues. Germline values: CDR1 SQVTM, CDR2 ANQGSEA. V lost 4 bases and J lost 3, with 10 bases in between. Here the CDR3 reads CSVVQGNYEQYF. The CDR3 nucleotides read TGCAGCGTTGTCCAGGGAAACTACGAGCAGTACTTC.

In this sample, this clonotype turned up many times. V usage is TRBV20-1 and J usage is TRBJ2-2; D possibly uses TRBD1 or TRBD2 (7 bases each). The V end was cut by 1 base, the J end by 4 bases, with 13 bases between. The CDR3 loop spans 15 amino acids. Germline CDR1 DFQATT, CDR2 SNEGSKA (reference sequence). In nucleotides, the CDR3 is TGCAGTGCTAGAGGGGGGGGACAGTCCACCGGGGAGCTGTTTTTT. It specifies CSARGGGQSTGELFF.

This clonotype was detected many times. The rearrangement joins TRBV5-4 to TRBJ2-7, with 9 nucleotides matching TRBD2. The CDR3 is made up of 13 amino acids. The junction had 8 bases not matched to a gene; V was cut back by 1 base and J by 12 bases. Germline V CDR1 and CDR2: SGHNT, YYREEE (reference sequence). The CDR3: CASSLSGGPPVYF. The CDR3, as DNA: TGTGCCAGCAGCTTGAGCGGGGGGCCCCCCGTGTACTTC. The full variable domain, completed using reference TRBV5-4 and TRBJ2-7, is ETGVTQSPTHLIKTRGQQVTLRCSSQSGHNTVSWYQQALGQGPQFIFQYYREEENGRGNFPPRFSGLQFPNYSSELNVNALELDDSALYLCASSLSGGPPVYFGPGTRLTVT.

This clonotype was seen many times. V usage is TRBV5-1 and J usage is TRBJ1-3; 8 nucleotides line up with TRBD1. The CDR3 has 16 amino acids. The V segment lost 4 bases and the J segment 0 bases; nucleotides outside the gene matches: 6. The germline V gene encodes CDR1 SGHRS and CDR2 YFSETQ. The chain's CDR3 is CASSMTTGGSGNTIYF. In DNA, the CDR3 is TGCGCCAGCAGCATGACAACAGGGGGCTCTGGAAACACCATATATTTT.

This clonotype showed up just a few times. The V and J genes are TRBV7-2 and TRBJ1-5, with D uncertain. Trimming removed 7 bases from V and 5 bases from J, with 12 bases in between. Looked up from germline, CDR1 is SGHTA and CDR2 is FQGNSA. CDR3 length equals 13 residues. This CDR3 reads CASTQQLDQPQHF. Written as DNA, the CDR3 is TGTGCCAGCACCCAACAGTTAGATCAGCCCCAGCATTTT.

This clonotype came up many times. The genes are TRBV20-1 and TRBJ2-7; TRBD2 matches 9 bases. CDR1 DFQATT and CDR2 SNEGSKA come from the germline V gene (reference sequence). This CDR3 has 14 amino acids. V shed 5 bases, J shed 5 bases, and the junction held 10 bases outside the gene matches. The CDR3 loop reads CSAQTGTSPHEQYF. CDR3 DNA sequence: TGCAGTGCTCAAACCGGGACTAGCCCCCACGAGCAGTACTTC.

This clonotype was detected only a few times. V gene TRBV19 combines with J gene TRBJ2-1; D remains unclear. The CDR3 is 18 residues long. V shed 2 bases and J shed 5 bases, with 22 bases lying between them. Germline values: CDR1 LNHDA, CDR2 SQIVND (reference sequence). The CDR3 reads CASSISNLGLNPDNEQFF. The DNA for the CDR3 is TGTGCCAGTAGTATATCAAACCTTGGGTTGAATCCCGACAATGAGCAGTTCTTC. Drawing the rest from reference TRBV19 and TRBJ2-1, the complete variable domain is DGGITQSPKYLFRKEGQNVTLSCEQNLNHDAMYWYRQDPGQGLRLIYYSQIVNDFQKGDIAEGYSVSREKKESFPLTVTSAQKNPTAFYLCASSISNLGLNPDNEQFFGPGTRLTVL.